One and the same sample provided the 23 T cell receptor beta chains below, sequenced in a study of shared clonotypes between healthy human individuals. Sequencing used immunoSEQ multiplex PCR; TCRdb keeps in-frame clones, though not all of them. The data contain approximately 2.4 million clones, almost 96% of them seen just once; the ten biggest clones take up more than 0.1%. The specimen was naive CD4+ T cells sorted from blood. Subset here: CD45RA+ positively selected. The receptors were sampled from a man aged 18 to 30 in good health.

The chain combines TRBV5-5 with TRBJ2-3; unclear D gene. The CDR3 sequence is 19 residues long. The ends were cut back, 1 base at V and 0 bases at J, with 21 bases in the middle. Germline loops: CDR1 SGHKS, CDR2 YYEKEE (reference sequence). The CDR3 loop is CASSLSVSPTSVSTDTQYF. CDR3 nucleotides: TGTGCCAGCAGCTTGTCCGTCAGCCCCACCAGCGTTAGCACAGATACGCAGTATTTT.

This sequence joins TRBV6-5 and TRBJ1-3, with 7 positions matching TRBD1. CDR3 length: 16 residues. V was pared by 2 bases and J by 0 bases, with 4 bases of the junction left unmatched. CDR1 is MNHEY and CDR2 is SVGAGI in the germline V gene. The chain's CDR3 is CASSYGDSNSGNTIYF. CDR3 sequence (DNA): TGTGCCAGCAGTTACGGGGACAGCAACTCTGGAAACACCATATATTTT.

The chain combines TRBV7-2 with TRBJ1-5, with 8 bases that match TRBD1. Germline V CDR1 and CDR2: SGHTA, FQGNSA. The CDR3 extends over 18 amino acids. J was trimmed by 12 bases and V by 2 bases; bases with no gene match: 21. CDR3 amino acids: CASSLSVAGGEAASRQHF. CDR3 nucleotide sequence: TGTGCCAGCAGCTTAAGCGTAGCAGGGGGCGAGGCTGCGTCCCGCCAGCATTTT.

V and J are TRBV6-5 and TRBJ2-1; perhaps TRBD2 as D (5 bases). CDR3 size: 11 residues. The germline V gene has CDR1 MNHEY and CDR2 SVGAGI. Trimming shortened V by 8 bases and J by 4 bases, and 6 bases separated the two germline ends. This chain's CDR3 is CASGEYNEQFF. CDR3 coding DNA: TGTGCCAGCGGGGAGTACAATGAGCAGTTCTTC.

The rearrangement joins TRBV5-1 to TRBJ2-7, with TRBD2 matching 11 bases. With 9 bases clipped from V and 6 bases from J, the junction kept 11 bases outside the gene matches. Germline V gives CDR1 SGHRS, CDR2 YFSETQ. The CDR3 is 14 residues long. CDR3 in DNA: TGCGCCACCTCCCCGACTAGCGGGGCCCCCGAGCAGTACTTC. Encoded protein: CATSPTSGAPEQYF.

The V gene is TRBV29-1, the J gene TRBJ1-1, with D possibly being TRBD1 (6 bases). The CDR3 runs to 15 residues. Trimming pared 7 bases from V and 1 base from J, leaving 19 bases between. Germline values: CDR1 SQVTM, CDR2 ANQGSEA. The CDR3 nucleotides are TGCAGCGCTACGGGACATATGGGGGGGAACACTGAAGCTTTCTTT. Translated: CSATGHMGGNTEAFF.

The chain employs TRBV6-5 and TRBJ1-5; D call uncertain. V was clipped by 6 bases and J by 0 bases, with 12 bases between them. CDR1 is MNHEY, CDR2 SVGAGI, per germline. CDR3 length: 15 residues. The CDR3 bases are TGTGCCAGCAGGCCCTCTGGGATTAGCAATCAGCCCCAGCATTTT. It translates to CASRPSGISNQPQHF.

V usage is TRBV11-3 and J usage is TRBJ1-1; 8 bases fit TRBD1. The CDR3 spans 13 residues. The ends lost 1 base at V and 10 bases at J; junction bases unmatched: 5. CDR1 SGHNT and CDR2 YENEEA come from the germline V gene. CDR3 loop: CASSLGAGGSAFF. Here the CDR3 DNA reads TGTGCCAGCAGCTTAGGGGCAGGGGGCTCAGCTTTCTTT.

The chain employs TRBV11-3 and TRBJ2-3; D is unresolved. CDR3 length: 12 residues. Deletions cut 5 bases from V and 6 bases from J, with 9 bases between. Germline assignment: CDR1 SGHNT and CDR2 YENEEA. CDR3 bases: TGTGCCAGCAGCCGGTCGGCGGATACGCAGTATTTT. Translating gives CASSRSADTQYF.

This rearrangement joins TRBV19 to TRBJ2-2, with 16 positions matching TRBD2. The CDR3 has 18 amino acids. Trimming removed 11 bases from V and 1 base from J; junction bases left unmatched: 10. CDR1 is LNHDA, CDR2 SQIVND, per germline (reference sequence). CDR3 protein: CASLRGLAGGKNTGELFF. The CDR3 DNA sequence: TGTGCCTCCTTGAGGGGACTAGCGGGAGGGAAGAACACCGGGGAGCTGTTTTTT.

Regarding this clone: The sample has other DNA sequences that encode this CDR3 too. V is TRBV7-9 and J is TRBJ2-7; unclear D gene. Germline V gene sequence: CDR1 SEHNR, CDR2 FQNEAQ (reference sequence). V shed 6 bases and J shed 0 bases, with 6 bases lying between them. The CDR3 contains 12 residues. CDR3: CASRSSSYEQYF. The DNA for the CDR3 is TGTGCCAGCAGGAGTAGCTCCTACGAGCAGTACTTC.

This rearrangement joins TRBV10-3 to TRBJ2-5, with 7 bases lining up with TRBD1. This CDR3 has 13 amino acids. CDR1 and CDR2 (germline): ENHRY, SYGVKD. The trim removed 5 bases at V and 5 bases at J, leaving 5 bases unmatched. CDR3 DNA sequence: TGTGCCATCAGTCCAGGGGGTAGGGAGACCCAGTACTTC. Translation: CAISPGGRETQYF.

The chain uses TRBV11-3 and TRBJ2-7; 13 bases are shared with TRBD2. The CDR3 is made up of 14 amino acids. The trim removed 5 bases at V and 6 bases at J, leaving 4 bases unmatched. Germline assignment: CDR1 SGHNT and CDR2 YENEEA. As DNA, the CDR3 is TGTGCCAGCAGCCAGGGACTAGCGGGGTCCGAGCAGTACTTC. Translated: CASSQGLAGSEQYF.

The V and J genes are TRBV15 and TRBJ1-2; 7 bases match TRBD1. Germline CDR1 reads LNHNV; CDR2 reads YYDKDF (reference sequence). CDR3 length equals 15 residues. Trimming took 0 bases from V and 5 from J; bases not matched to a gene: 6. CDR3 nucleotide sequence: TGTGCCACCAGCAGAGATAAGGGGGCAGGGTATGGCTACACCTTC. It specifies CATSRDKGAGYGYTF.

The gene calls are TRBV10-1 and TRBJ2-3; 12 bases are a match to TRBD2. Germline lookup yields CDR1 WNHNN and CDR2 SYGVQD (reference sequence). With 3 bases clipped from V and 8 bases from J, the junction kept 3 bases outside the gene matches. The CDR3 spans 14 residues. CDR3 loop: CASSELAGGGTQYF. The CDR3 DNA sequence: TGCGCCAGCAGTGAACTAGCGGGAGGAGGTACGCAGTATTTT.

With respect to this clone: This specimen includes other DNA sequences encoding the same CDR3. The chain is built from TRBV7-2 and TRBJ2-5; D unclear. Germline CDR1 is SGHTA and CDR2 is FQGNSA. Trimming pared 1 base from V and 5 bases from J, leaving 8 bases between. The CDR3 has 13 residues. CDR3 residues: CASSLEREETQYF. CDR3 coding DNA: TGTGCCAGCAGCTTAGAACGAGAGGAGACCCAGTACTTC.

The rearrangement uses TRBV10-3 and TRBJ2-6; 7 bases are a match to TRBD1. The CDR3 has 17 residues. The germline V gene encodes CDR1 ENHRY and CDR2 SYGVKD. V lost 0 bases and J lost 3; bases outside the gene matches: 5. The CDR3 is CAISESEGAGGANVLTF. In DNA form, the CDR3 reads TGTGCCATCAGTGAGTCTGAGGGGGCAGGTGGGGCCAACGTCCTGACTTTC.

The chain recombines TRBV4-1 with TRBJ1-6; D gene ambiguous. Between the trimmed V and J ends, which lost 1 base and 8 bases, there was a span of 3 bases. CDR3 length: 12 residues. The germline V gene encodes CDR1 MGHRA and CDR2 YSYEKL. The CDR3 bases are TGCGCCAGCAGCCAAGTGGATTCACCCCTCCACTTT. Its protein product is CASSQVDSPLHF.

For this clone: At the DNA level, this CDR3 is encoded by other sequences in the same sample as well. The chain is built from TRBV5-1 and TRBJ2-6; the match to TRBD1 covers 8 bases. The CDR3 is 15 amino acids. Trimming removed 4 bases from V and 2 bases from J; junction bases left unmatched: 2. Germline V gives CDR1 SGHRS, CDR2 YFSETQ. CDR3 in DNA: TGCGCCAGCAGCCAACAGGGGGCTGGGGCCAACGTCCTGACTTTC. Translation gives CASSQQGAGANVLTF.

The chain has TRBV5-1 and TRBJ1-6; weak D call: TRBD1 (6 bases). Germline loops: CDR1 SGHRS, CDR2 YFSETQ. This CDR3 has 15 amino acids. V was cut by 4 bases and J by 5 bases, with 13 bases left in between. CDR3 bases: TGCGCCAGCAGCCCAAGGGGGATCGATAATTCACCCCTCCACTTT. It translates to CASSPRGIDNSPLHF.

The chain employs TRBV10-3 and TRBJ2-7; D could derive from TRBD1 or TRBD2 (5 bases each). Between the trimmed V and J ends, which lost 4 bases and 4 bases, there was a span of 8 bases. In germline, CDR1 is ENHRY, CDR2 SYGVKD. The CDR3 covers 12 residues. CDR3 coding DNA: TGTGCCATCAGTGGAGGGGAGTACGAGCAGTACTTC. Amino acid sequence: CAISGGEYEQYF.

CDR3 bases: TGTGCCAGCTCACCAGGCAGCCCGGGCGCCGGGGAGCTGTTTTTT. Translating gives CASSPGSPGAGELFF. This chain uses TRBV18 with TRBJ2-2, with D uncertain. Trimming stripped 2 bases from V and 6 bases from J, with 13 bases between. Germline CDR1 and CDR2: KGHSH and LQKENI. The CDR3 consists of 15 residues.

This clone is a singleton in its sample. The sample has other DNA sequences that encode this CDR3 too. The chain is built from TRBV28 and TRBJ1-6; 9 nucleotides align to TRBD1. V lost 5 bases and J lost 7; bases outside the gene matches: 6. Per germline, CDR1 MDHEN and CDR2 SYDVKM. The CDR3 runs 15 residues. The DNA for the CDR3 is TGTGCCAGCAGTCCCCGGGACAGGGCGAATTCACCCCTCCACTTT. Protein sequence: CASSPRDRANSPLHF.